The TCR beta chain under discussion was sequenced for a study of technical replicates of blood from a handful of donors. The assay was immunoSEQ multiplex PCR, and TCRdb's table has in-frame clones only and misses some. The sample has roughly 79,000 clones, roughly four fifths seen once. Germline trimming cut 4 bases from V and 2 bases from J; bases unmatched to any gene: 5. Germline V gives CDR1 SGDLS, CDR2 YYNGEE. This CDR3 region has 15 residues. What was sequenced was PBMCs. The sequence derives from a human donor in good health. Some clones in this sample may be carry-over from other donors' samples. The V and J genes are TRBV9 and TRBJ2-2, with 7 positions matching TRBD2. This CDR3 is CASSLSGRNTGELFF. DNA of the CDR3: TGTGCCAGCAGCCTTAGCGGGCGAAACACCGGGGAGCTGTTTTTT.